The clone carrying this TCR beta chain was seen only once. This sample was taken from a study of shared clonotypes between healthy human individuals. Germline CDR1 is SGHKS and CDR2 is YYEKEE (reference sequence). The germline V and J ends were trimmed by 7 bases and 1 base, with 12 bases remaining between them. CDR3 length: 13 residues. The authors split each subset's genomic DNA evenly across several immunoSEQ plates. Method: immunoSEQ multiplex PCR; TCRdb's copy keeps in-frame clones and lacks some. Of 2 million to 3 million clones in the sample, roughly 93% were seen once. Specimen: naive CD4+ T cells from PBMCs. Subset specified: CD45RA+ positively selected. This receptor was identified in a man between 18 and 29 years old in good health. Some clones in this sample may be carry-over from other donors' samples. The V call is TRBV5-5, the J call TRBJ2-7; D not certain. CDR3 protein: CASGRKGSYEQYF. As DNA, the CDR3 is TGTGCCAGCGGACGGAAAGGTTCCTACGAGCAGTACTTC.